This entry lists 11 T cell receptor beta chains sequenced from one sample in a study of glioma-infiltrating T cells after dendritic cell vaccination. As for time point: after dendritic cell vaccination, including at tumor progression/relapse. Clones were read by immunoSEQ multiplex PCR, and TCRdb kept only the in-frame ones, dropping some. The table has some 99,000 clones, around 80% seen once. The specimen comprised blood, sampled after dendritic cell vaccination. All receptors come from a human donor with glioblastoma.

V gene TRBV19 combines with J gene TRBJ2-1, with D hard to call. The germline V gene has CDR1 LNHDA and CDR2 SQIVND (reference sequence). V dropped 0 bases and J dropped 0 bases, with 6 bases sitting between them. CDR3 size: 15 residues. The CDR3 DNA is TGTGCCAGTAGTATAGACTTCAGCTCCTACAATGAGCAGTTCTTC. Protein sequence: CASSIDFSSYNEQFF.

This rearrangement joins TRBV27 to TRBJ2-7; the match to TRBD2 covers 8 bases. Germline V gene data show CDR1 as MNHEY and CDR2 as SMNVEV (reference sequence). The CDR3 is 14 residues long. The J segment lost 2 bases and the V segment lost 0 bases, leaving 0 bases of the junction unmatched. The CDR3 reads CASSLSGLAYEQYF. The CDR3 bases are TGTGCCAGCAGTTTATCGGGACTAGCCTACGAGCAGTACTTC.

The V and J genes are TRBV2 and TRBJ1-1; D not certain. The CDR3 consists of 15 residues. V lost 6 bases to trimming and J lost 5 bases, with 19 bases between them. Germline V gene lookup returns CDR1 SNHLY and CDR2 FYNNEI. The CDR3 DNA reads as TGTGCCAGCAGCGTCCGCCCCTTTGGAGGAACTGAAGCTTTCTTT. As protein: CASSVRPFGGTEAFF. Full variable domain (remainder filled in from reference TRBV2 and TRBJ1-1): EPEVTQTPSHQVTQMGQEVILRCVPISNHLYFYWYRQILGQKVEFLVSFYNNEISEKSEIFDDQFSVERPDGSNFTLKIRSTKLEDSAMYFCASSVRPFGGTEAFFGQGTRLTVV.

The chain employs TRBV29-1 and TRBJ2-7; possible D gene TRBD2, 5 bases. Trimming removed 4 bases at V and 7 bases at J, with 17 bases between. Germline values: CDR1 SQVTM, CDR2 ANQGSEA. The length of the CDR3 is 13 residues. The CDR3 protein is CSVVSWGVGEQYF. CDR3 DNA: TGCAGCGTTGTCAGCTGGGGAGTGGGGGAGCAGTACTTC.

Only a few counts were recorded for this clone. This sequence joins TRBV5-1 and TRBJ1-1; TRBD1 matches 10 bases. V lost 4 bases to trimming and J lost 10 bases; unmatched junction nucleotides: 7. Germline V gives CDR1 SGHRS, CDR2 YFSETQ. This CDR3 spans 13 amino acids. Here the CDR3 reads CASSNGQGEGAFF. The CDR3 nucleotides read TGCGCCAGCAGCAACGGACAGGGGGAAGGAGCTTTCTTT.

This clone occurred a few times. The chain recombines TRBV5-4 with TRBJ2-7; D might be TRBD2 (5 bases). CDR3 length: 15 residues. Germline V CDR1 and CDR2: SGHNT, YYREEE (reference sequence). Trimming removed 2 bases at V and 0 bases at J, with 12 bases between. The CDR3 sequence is CASSLASGSSYEQYF. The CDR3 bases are TGTGCCAGCAGCTTAGCAAGCGGCAGCTCCTACGAGCAGTACTTC.

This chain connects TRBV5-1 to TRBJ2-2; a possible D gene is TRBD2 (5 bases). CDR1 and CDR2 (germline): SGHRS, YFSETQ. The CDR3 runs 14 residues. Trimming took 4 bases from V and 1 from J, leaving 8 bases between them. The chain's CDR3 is CASSTDLNTGELFF. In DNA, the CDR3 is TGCGCCAGCAGCACGGACTTGAACACCGGGGAGCTGTTTTTT.

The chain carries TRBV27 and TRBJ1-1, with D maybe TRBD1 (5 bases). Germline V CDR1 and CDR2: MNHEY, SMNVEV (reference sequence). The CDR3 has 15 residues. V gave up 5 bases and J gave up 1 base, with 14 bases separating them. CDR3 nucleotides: TGTGCCAGCAGTCCCCTCGGGGACTGGAACACTGAAGCTTTCTTT. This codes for CASSPLGDWNTEAFF.

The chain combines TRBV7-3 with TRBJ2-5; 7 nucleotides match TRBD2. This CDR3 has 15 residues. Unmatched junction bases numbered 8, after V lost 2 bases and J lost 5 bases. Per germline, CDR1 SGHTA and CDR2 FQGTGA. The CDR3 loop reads CASSLYGGGPETQYF. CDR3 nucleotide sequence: TGTGCCAGCAGCTTATACGGCGGGGGTCCCGAGACCCAGTACTTC.

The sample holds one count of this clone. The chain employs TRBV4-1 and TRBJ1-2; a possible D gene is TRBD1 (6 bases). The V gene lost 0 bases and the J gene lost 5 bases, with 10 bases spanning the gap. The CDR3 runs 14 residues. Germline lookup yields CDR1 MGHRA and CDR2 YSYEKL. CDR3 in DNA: TGCGCCAGCAGCCAAGACAGGGGAAGGTATGGCTACACCTTC. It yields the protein CASSQDRGRYGYTF.

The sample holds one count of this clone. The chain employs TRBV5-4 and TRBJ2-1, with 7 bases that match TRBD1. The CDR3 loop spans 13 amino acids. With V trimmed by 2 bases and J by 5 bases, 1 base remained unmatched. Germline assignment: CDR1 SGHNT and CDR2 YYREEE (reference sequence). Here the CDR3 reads CASSFDRDNEQFF. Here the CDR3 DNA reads TGTGCCAGCAGCTTCGACAGGGACAATGAGCAGTTCTTC. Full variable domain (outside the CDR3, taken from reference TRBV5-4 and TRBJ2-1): ETGVTQSPTHLIKTRGQQVTLRCSSQSGHNTVSWYQQALGQGPQFIFQYYREEENGRGNFPPRFSGLQFPNYSSELNVNALELDDSALYLCASSFDRDNEQFFGPGTRLTVL.